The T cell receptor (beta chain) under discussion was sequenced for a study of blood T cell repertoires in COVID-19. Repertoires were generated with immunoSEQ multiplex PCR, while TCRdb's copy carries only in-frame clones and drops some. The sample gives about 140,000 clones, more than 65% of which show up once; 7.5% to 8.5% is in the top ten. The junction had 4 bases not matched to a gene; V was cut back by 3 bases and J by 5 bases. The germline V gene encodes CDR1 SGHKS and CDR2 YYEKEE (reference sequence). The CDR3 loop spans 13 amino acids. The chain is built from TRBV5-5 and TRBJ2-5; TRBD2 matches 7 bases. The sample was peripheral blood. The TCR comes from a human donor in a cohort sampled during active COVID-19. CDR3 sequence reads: CASSSQGGETQYF. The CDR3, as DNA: TGTGCCAGCAGCTCCCAGGGAGGGGAGACCCAGTACTTC.